These 19 T cell receptor beta chains originate from one sample sequenced in a study of blood T cells in healthy people across ages. The use of a sample-barcoded 5' primer and a J-beta primer mix characterized a second PCR of roughly 6 to 12 cycles. One entry per CDR3 protein results from TCRdb running MiXCR on the 5' RACE reads. The table has 750,000 to 1,000,000 distinct CDR3 sequences, approximately 32% seen once; the top ten hold approximately 10%. The data were also submitted as part of a second study, on T cells of mothers and their children.

The sequenced material came from blood. These receptor sequences come from a middle-aged woman in good health.

In this sample, this clonotype turned up a few times. This rearrangement joins TRBV28 to TRBJ2-7, with TRBD2 as a possible D gene (7 bases). The V and J ends lost 5 bases and 5 bases respectively, with 16 bases between them. There are 14 residues in the CDR3. Germline CDR1 is MDHEN and CDR2 is SYDVKM. In DNA, the CDR3 is TGTGCCAGCAGTCCGGGGGGCATCAACCACGAGCAGTACTTC. It is translated as CASSPGGINHEQYF.

This chain links TRBV6-4 with TRBJ2-1; possibly TRBD1 for D (5 bases). The CDR3 consists of 14 residues. The ends were cut back, 6 bases at V and 3 bases at J, with 12 bases in the middle. Germline values: CDR1 MRHNA, CDR2 SNTAGT. CDR3 nucleotides: TGTGCCAGCAGCGTGTCAGGGAACTACAATGAGCAGTTCTTC. Translation gives CASSVSGNYNEQFF.

The genes are TRBV5-1 and TRBJ2-1; 15 positions match TRBD2. The CDR3 sequence is 18 residues long. Per germline, CDR1 SGHRS and CDR2 YFSETQ. Trimming at V came to 3 bases and at J to 13 bases, leaving 17 bases not matched to a gene. The CDR3 DNA reads TGCGCCAGCAGCTCCGGACTAGCGGGGGGGCCTTTACAAGAGACCCAGTTCTTC. Protein: CASSSGLAGGPLQETQFF.

The CDR3 region has the DNA TGCAGTGCTAGAGAAATACGGTCGGGCTCCTACGAGCAGTACTTC. Translated: CSAREIRSGSYEQYF. This chain connects TRBV20-1 to TRBJ2-7; no reliable D call. With 0 bases removed from V and 0 bases from J, the gap between germline ends came to 12 bases. The germline V gene encodes CDR1 DFQATT and CDR2 SNEGSKA (reference sequence). This CDR3 is built from 15 residues.

This clonotype was detected a few times. The V call is TRBV28, the J call TRBJ1-2, with D unclear. Germline CDR1 and CDR2: MDHEN and SYDVKM. Trimming left V 3 bases short and J 4 bases short, with 12 bases between. CDR3 size: 14 residues. CDR3 nucleotides: TGTGCCAGCAGTTTGATCGGGGAAGGCTATGGCTACACCTTC. It encodes CASSLIGEGYGYTF.

The V and J genes are TRBV28 and TRBJ1-5, with TRBD1 matching over 9 bases. The CDR3 covers 12 residues. Germline V gene data show CDR1 as MDHEN and CDR2 as SYDVKM. J lost 7 bases, V lost 5 bases, and 0 bases had no gene match. The CDR3 region is CASSTGGQPQHF. The CDR3 DNA reads TGTGCCAGCAGTACAGGGGGCCAGCCCCAGCATTTT.

There are a few counts of this clonotype. The rearrangement joins TRBV7-8 to TRBJ1-1; 7 bases are shared with TRBD1. The CDR3 runs to 14 residues. The V gene's germline CDR1 is SGHVS and CDR2 FQNEAQ. The J segment lost 5 bases and the V segment lost 3 bases, leaving 6 bases of the junction unmatched. Here the CDR3 DNA reads TGTGCCAGCAGCTTTACAGGGGACGGGACTGAAGCTTTCTTT. The encoded protein is CASSFTGDGTEAFF.

V and J are TRBV5-1 and TRBJ2-2; 8 nucleotides agree with TRBD2. V lost 5 bases, J lost 3 bases, and 3 bases stayed unmatched. Germline values: CDR1 SGHRS, CDR2 YFSETQ. The CDR3 loop spans 14 amino acids. The CDR3 DNA sequence: TGCGCCAGCAGTAGAGCGGGGGACACCGGGGAGCTGTTTTTT. Its protein is CASSRAGDTGELFF.

This clonotype was detected a few times. J is TRBJ2-7 and V is TRBV5-1; D is tentatively TRBD1 or TRBD2 (5 bases each). This CDR3 is built from 15 residues. Germline V gene sequence: CDR1 SGHRS, CDR2 YFSETQ. V lost 0 bases and J 7 bases, leaving 17 bases between the germline ends. This chain's CDR3 is CASSLEGSGTPEQYF. CDR3 in DNA: TGCGCCAGCAGCTTGGAGGGCTCAGGGACCCCTGAGCAGTACTTC.

There are a few counts of this clonotype. Germline and junction disagree at one end, which may indicate a read error. The chain joins TRBV6-5 to TRBJ2-7, with TRBD2 matching 8 bases. This CDR3 is 13 amino acids long. Germline V gene data show CDR1 as MNHEY and CDR2 as SVGAGI. The CDR3 coding sequence is TGTGCCTGCAGTTACGGGACTAGTTACGAGCAGTACTTC. As protein: CACSYGTSYEQYF.

Concerning this clonotype: This sequence may be a read error, since a much larger clone differs from it by one base. This chain connects TRBV6-5 to TRBJ2-7, with 7 bases fitting TRBD1. Per germline, CDR1 MNHEY and CDR2 SVGAGI. This CDR3 is built from 14 residues. The CDR3 sequence is CASSSTGKSSEQYF. CDR3 DNA sequence: TGTGCCAGCAGCTCGACAGGGAAGTCCTCCGAGCAGTACTTC.

This clonotype was found many times. The chain combines TRBV6-1 with TRBJ1-1, with 8 bases matching TRBD1. V lost 3 bases and J lost 0; bases outside the gene matches: 3. Per the germline V gene, CDR1 is MNHNS and CDR2 is SASEGT. This CDR3 comprises 15 residues. The CDR3 is CASSDGTGLNTEAFF. The CDR3 DNA follows: TGTGCCAGCAGTGATGGGACAGGTCTGAACACTGAAGCTTTCTTT.

J is TRBJ1-1 and V is TRBV27; D remains ambiguous. Germline lookup yields CDR1 MNHEY and CDR2 SMNVEV (reference sequence). The CDR3 length is 13 residues. Between the trimmed V and J ends, which lost 5 bases and 1 base, there was a span of 8 bases. CDR3 sequence (DNA): TGTGCCAGCAGTCCTATTTCGAACACTGAAGCTTTCTTT. This encodes CASSPISNTEAFF.

Note on this clonotype: The junction departs from the called germline gene at one end, perhaps through a read error. The chain employs TRBV6-2 or TRBV6-3 and TRBJ2-2; D might be TRBD2 (5 bases). Germline V gene data show CDR1 as MNHEY and CDR2 as SVGEGT. The CDR3 length is 18 residues. CDR3 nucleotides: TGTGCCAGCAGCTTATCCGCCAGTATAGCAATAGACACCGGGGAGCTGCTTTTT. It specifies CASSLSASIAIDTGELLF.

Written as DNA, the CDR3 is TGTGCCATCAGTGAGGGACAGGCGAATCAGCCCCAGCATTTT. It codes for CAISEGQANQPQHF. V and J are TRBV10-3 and TRBJ1-5, with 7 bases matching TRBD1. Germline CDR1 is ENHRY and CDR2 is SYGVKD. Trimming took 2 bases from V and 4 from J; bases not matched to a gene: 2. This CDR3 has 14 residues.

In this sample, this clonotype turned up many times. The J gene is TRBJ2-3, the V gene TRBV4-1; weak D call: TRBD1 (5 bases). Trimming pared 3 bases from V and 5 bases from J, leaving 15 bases between. The CDR3 contains 15 residues. Germline V gene lookup returns CDR1 MGHRA and CDR2 YSYEKL. CDR3 residues: CASSHADSREDTQYF. For the CDR3, the DNA is TGCGCCAGCAGCCATGCCGATTCCAGGGAAGATACGCAGTATTTT.

CDR3 nucleotides: TGTGCCAGCAGCCACCGGACGGTCGACTATGGCTACACCTTC. It yields the protein CASSHRTVDYGYTF. The gene calls are TRBV3-1 and TRBJ1-2; D is uncertain. The CDR3 consists of 14 residues. The germline gives CDR1 LGHDT, CDR2 YNNKEL (reference sequence). V was trimmed by 3 bases and J by 3 bases, leaving 11 bases between them.

This chain joins TRBV3-1 and TRBJ2-1, with 12 bases fitting TRBD2. J gave up 3 bases and V 3 bases, and 3 bases lay outside the gene matches. This CDR3 has 16 residues. Germline V gene data show CDR1 as LGHDT and CDR2 as YNNKEL (reference sequence). The DNA for the CDR3 is TGTGCCAGCAGCCATGGACTAGCGGGGAGCTACAATGAGCAGTTCTTC. Amino acids: CASSHGLAGSYNEQFF.

The V call is TRBV7-2, the J call TRBJ2-4; no clear D gene. V shed 3 bases and J shed 13 bases, with 22 bases lying between them. The CDR3 length is 15 residues. Germline V gene sequence: CDR1 SGHTA, CDR2 FQGNSA. The CDR3 DNA reads TGTGCCAGCAGCTTGGCCGAGACCCCTTACAATGAGCAGTACTTC. This translates into CASSLAETPYNEQYF.